These 9 T cell receptor beta chains came from one sample sequenced in a study of T cells expressing NK-cell markers. TCRdb processed the 5' RACE reads again and assigns one entry to each CDR3 protein, with no DNA. Here the sample table reports around 380,000 distinct CDR3 sequences. Input material: blood T cells: a sorted CD56 or NKG2C T cell subset, CD4+ or CD8+ T cells, or bulk PBMC T cells (not recorded which). These receptors all stem from a woman in her 50s in good health.

J is TRBJ1-4 and V is TRBV28. Germline CDR1 is MDHEN and CDR2 is SYDVKM. The CDR3 runs to 14 residues. CDR3 loop: CASSFSGSREKLFF.

V is TRBV7-9 and J is TRBJ2-2; the TCRdb D gene call, TRBD1, has no DNA to confirm it. The length of the CDR3 is 17 residues. The germline gives CDR1 SEHNR, CDR2 FQNEAQ (reference sequence). The CDR3 protein is CASSDRTASVDTGELFF.

The V and J genes are TRBV24-1 and TRBJ2-3; TCRdb proposes TRBD2, but this gene call is untestable without DNA. This CDR3 contains 19 residues. Germline V gene lookup returns CDR1 KGHDR and CDR2 SFDVKD. CDR3 loop: CATSDPSGTSEDRTDTQYF.

The chain links TRBV7-9 to TRBJ2-6; checking the TCRdb D call of TRBD1 is not possible without DNA. The CDR3 is 17 residues long. Germline CDR1 is SEHNR and CDR2 is FQNEAQ (reference sequence). This chain's CDR3 is CASSPIGGRSGANVLTF. The full variable domain, in which reference TRBV7-9 and TRBJ2-6 provide the parts outside the CDR3, is DTGVSQNPRHKITKRGQNVTFRCDPISEHNRLYWYRQTLGQGPEFLTYFQNEAQLEKSRLLSDRFSAERPKGSFSTLEIQRTEQGDSAMYLCASSPIGGRSGANVLTFGAGSRLTVL.

The gene calls are TRBV6-5 and TRBJ2-2; the D call from TCRdb, TRBD2, cannot be confirmed without DNA. This CDR3 is built from 15 residues. Germline-derived CDR1 and CDR2 are MNHEY and SVGAGI. CDR3 sequence reads: CASSSGSPNTGELFF.

The rearrangement joins TRBV5-1 to TRBJ1-2; the D call of TRBD1 rests on TCRdb alone, since no DNA is present to check it. CDR3 length equals 18 residues. Germline CDR1 and CDR2: SGHRS and YFSETQ. The CDR3 protein is CASSLAGAGGPINYGYTF.

The chain uses TRBV12-3 or TRBV12-4 and TRBJ2-7; TCRdb's assignment of TRBD2 cannot be checked, as there is no DNA. There are 14 residues in the CDR3. The CDR3 reads CASSSLADSSQQYF.

The chain recombines TRBV20-1 with TRBJ2-2; TCRdb's assignment of TRBD2 cannot be checked, as there is no DNA. Germline lookup yields CDR1 DFQATT and CDR2 SNEGSKA (reference sequence). The CDR3 consists of 15 residues. CDR3 residues: CSATPGLADHRELFF.

This CDR3 is CASSGESLNEQFF. The chain links TRBV9 to TRBJ2-1. Germline CDR1 and CDR2: SGDLS and YYNGEE. CDR3 size: 13 residues.